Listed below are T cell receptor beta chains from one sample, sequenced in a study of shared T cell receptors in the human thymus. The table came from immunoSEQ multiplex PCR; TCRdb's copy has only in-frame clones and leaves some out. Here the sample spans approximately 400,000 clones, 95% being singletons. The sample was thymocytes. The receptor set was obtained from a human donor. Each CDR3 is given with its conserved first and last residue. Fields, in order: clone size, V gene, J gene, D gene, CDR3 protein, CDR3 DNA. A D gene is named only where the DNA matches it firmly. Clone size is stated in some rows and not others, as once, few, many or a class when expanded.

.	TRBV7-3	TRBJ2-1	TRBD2	CASSSGTSGSFNEQFF	TGTGCCAGCAGCTCCGGGACTAGCGGGAGTTTCAATGAGCAGTTCTTC
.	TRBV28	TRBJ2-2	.	CASSLYNGELFF	TGTGCCAGCAGTCTTTATAACGGGGAGCTGTTTTTT
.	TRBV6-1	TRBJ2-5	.	CASSSSDYPQETQYF	TGTGCCAGCAGTAGCTCGGACTACCCACAAGAGACCCAGTACTTC
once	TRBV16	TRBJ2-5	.	CASSPWPSQETQYF	TGTGCCAGCAGTCCGTGGCCTTCCCAAGAGACCCAGTACTTC
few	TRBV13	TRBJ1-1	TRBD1	CASSLGRRGTGDTEAFF	TGTGCCAGCAGCTTAGGAAGGAGGGGGACAGGAGACACTGAAGCTTTCTTT
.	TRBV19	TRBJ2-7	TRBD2	CASSIGTSGYEQYF	TGTGCCAGTAGTATAGGGACTAGCGGTTACGAGCAGTACTTC
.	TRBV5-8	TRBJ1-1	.	CASRSRVVNTEAFF	TGTGCCAGCAGGTCCCGGGTGGTGAACACTGAAGCTTTCTTT
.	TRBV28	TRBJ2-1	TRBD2	CASSLSGPAALAHSKNNNEQFF	TGTGCCAGCAGTTTATCGGGTCCCGCGGCACTAGCGCATTCTAAAAATAACAATGAGCAGTTCTTC
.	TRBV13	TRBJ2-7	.	CASSARPPLNPSSYEQYF	TGTGCCAGCAGCGCCCGCCCTCCTCTGAATCCCTCCTCCTACGAGCAGTACTTC
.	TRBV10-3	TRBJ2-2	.	CAIRGQKNTGELFF	TGTGCCATCAGAGGACAGAAGAACACCGGGGAGCTGTTTTTT
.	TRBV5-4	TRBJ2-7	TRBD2	CASSLGEGYEQYF	TGTGCCAGCAGCTTGGGGGAGGGGTACGAGCAGTACTTC
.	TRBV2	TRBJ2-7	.	CASSAGREQSSYEQYF	TGTGCCAGCAGTGCGGGGCGCGAACAGAGCTCCTACGAGCAGTACTTC
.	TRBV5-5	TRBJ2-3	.	CASSLGRDSYTDTQYF	TGTGCCAGCAGCCTCGGCCGGGACTCGTACACAGATACGCAGTATTTT
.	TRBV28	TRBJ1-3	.	CASSWQGSGNTIYF	TGTGCCAGCAGTTGGCAGGGGTCTGGAAACACCATATATTTT
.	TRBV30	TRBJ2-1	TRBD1	CAWSSRTGYNEQFF	TGTGCCTGGAGTTCCCGGACAGGCTACAATGAGCAGTTCTTC
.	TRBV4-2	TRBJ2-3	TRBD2	CASSLSVTGTSGRHSTDTQYF	TGTGCCAGCAGCCTTTCGGTTACCGGGACTAGCGGGAGACATAGCACAGATACGCAGTATTTT
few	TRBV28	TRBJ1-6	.	CASMPGLKFSPYNSPLHF	TGTGCCAGCATGCCCGGACTCAAATTCTCCCCCTATAATTCACCCCTCCACTTT
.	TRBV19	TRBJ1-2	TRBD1	CASSVNSPGQGGIYGYTF	TGTGCCAGTAGTGTAAATTCTCCGGGACAGGGAGGGATCTATGGCTACACCTTC
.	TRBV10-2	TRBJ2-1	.	CASSESRASAQREQFF	TGCGCCAGCAGTGAGTCGAGGGCTAGCGCCCAAAGGGAGCAGTTCTTC
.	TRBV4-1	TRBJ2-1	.	CASGEEGSSYNEQFF	TGCGCCAGCGGCGAGGAAGGGAGCTCCTACAATGAGCAGTTCTTC
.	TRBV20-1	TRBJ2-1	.	CSATLYNEQFF	TGCAGTGCTACTCTATACAATGAGCAGTTCTTC
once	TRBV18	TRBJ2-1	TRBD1	CASSPGQGHEQFF	TGTGCCAGCTCACCGGGACAGGGTCATGAGCAGTTCTTC
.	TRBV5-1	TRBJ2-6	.	CASSLEITGANVLTF	TGCGCCAGCAGCTTGGAAATTACTGGGGCCAACGTCCTGACTTTC
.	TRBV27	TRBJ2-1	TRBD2	CASSLLRLAGGPGDPYEQFF	TGTGCCAGCAGTTTATTAAGACTAGCGGGAGGGCCCGGAGATCCGTATGAGCAGTTCTTC
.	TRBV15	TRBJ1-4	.	CATSRDGEGGGTNEKLFF	TGTGCCACCAGCAGAGATGGGGAGGGAGGAGGAACTAATGAAAAACTGTTTTTT
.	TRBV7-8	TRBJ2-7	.	CASSLRPVQRSSYEQYF	TGTGCCAGCAGCTTGCGTCCGGTACAGCGCAGCTCCTACGAGCAGTACTTC
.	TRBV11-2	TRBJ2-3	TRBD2	CASYLGTSGVVTDTQYF	TGTGCCAGCTATCTCGGGACTAGCGGGGTTGTCACAGATACGCAGTATTTT
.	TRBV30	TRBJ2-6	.	CAWSDRVLSGANVLTF	TGTGCCTGGAGTGACAGGGTCCTCTCTGGGGCCAACGTCCTGACTTTC
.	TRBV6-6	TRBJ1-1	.	CASRVGGRLEAFF	TGTGCCAGCAGGGTCGGTGGGCGCCTGGAAGCTTTCTTT
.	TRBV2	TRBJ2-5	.	CASSHDRGEGTQYF	TGTGCCAGCAGTCATGACCGGGGAGAGGGGACCCAGTACTTC
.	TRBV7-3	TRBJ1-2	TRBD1	CASSQYGTELYGYTF	TGTGCCAGCAGCCAATATGGGACAGAGTTATATGGCTACACCTTC
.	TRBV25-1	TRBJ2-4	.	CASSSTPTGPPLKNIQYF	TGTGCCAGCAGTTCCACACCGACAGGTCCCCCTCTTAAAAACATTCAGTACTTC
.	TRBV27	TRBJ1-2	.	CASRDQGSYGYTF	TGTGCCAGCAGGGATCAGGGTTCCTATGGCTACACCTTC
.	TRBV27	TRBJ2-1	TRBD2	CASSSPGTSGRALNNEQFF	TGTGCCAGCAGTTCACCCGGGACTAGCGGGAGGGCCCTTAACAATGAGCAGTTCTTC
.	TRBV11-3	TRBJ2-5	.	CASSLGGTDETQYF	TGTGCCAGCAGCTTAGGGGGGACGGATGAGACCCAGTACTTC
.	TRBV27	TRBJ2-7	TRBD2	CASSFLAGGPYEQYF	TGTGCCAGCAGTTTCCTAGCGGGAGGGCCCTACGAGCAGTACTTC
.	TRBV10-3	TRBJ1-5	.	CAISEKTGLNQPQHF	TGTGCCATCAGTGAGAAGACAGGTCTCAATCAGCCCCAGCATTTT
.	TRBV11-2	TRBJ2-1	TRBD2	CASSSQREREQFF	TGTGCCAGCAGCTCGCAGCGGGAACGCGAGCAGTTCTTC
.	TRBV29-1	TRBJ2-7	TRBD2	CSVVPRSGSQEQYF	TGCAGCGTTGTCCCTCGCAGCGGGAGTCAAGAGCAGTACTTC
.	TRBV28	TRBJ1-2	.	CASRQLPANYGYTF	TGTGCCAGCAGACAACTCCCTGCTAACTATGGCTACACCTTC
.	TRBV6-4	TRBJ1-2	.	CASSDSSSHGYTF	TGTGCCAGCAGTGACAGCTCTTCCCATGGCTACACCTTC
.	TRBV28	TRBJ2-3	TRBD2	CASSPGVAGVTDTQYF	TGTGCCAGCAGCCCCGGGGTAGCGGGAGTAACAGATACGCAGTATTTT
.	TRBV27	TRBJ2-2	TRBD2	CASTSVRLAVTGELFF	TGTGCCAGCACTTCGGTGAGACTAGCGGTCACCGGGGAGCTGTTTTTT
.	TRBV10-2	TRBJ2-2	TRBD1	CASSEQKDRGFTGELFF	TGCGCCAGCAGTGAGCAAAAGGACAGGGGGTTTACCGGGGAGCTGTTTTTT
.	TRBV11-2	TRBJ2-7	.	CASSLVLYEQYF	TGTGCCAGCAGCCTAGTCCTCTACGAGCAGTACTTC
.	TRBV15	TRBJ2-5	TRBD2	CATSRVAGPQTQYF	TGTGCCACCAGCAGAGTAGCGGGACCGCAGACCCAGTACTTC
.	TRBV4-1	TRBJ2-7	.	CASSQEGRREQYF	TGCGCCAGCAGCCAAGAAGGGAGAAGGGAGCAGTACTTC
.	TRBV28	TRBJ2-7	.	CASSHPGRGHGYEQYF	TGTGCCAGCAGTCACCCGGGCCGGGGACACGGATACGAGCAGTACTTC
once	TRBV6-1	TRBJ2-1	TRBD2	CASSESSASGEQFF	TGTGCCAGCAGTGAATCTTCGGCTAGCGGGGAGCAGTTCTTC
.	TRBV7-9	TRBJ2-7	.	CASSPSGDYEQYF	TGTGCCAGCAGCCCGAGCGGAGACTACGAGCAGTACTTC
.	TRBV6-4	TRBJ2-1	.	CASSDGDSVAYNEQFF	TGTGCCAGCAGTGACGGGGATAGCGTAGCCTACAATGAGCAGTTCTTC
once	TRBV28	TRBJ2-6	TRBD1	CASSLRGQGAANVLTF	TGTGCCAGCAGTTTACGCGGACAGGGGGCGGCCAACGTCCTGACTTTC
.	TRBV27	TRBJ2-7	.	CASSPPGADGGLF	TGTGCCAGCAGCCCCCCAGGGGCGGATGGGGGACTGTTC
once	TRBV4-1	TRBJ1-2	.	CASSQENRDYGYTF	TGCGCCAGCAGCCAAGAGAACAGGGACTATGGCTACACCTTC
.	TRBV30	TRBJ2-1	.	CAWSHGAGPYNEQFF	TGTGCCTGGAGTCACGGTGCGGGACCTTACAATGAGCAGTTCTTC